This TCR beta chain was obtained from a study of CD8 T cells in ankylosing spondylitis. Germline lookup yields CDR1 DFQATT and CDR2 SNEGSKA (reference sequence). V lost 3 bases and J 6 bases, leaving 18 bases between the germline ends. CDR3 length equals 14 residues. The table lists this clonotype with many counts. Its antigen is undetermined. Regarding the study as a whole: The clones that were linked to disease were reported to be significantly enriched in matched synovial fluid samples from ankylosing spondylitis patients. Disease-linked clones were CD8+ and relatively rare in peripheral blood. What appeared characteristic of ankylosing spondylitis blood was a TCR beta motif of eight highly homologous variants.

The authors made TCR beta libraries by quantitative 5'-RACE with molecular barcodes. TCRdb independently ran MiXCR on the 5' RACE reads; one entry per CDR3 protein. This table holds more than 150,000 distinct CDR3 sequences, 15% to 20% found once. The sequence came from a male donor under 30 with ankylosing spondylitis or in good health (not recorded which). This chain links TRBV20-1 with TRBJ2-7; tentative D call: TRBD1 (6 bases). The source material was blood, either unsorted or a sorted T cell fraction (not recorded which). The CDR3 here is CSARWGDRLGEQYF. DNA of the CDR3: TGCAGTGCTAGGTGGGGCGACAGGCTGGGCGAGCAGTACTTC.